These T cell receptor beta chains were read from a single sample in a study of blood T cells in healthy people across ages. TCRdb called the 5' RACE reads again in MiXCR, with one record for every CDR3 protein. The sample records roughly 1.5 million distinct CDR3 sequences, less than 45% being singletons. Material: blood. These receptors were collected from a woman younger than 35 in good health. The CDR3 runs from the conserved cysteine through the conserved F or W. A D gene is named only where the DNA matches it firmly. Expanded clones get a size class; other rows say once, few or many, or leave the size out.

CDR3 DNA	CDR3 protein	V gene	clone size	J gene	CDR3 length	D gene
TGTGCCAGCAGCTTCCTAGCGGGGATCACAGATACGCAGTATTTT	CASSFLAGITDTQYF	TRBV11-2	-	TRBJ2-3	15	TRBD2
TGTGCCGGCAGCCCTCCTCAACACACTGAAGCTTTCTTT	CAGSPPQHTEAFF	TRBV6-2/TRBV6-3	-	TRBJ1-1	13	-
TGCGCCAGCAGCTTGAAGACTAGCGGGGGTCCGGGGCAGTATTTT	CASSLKTSGGPGQYF	TRBV5-1	-	TRBJ2-3	15	TRBD2
TGCGCCAGCAGCGATGTAGCGGGATGGGGCAATGAGCAGTTCTTC	CASSDVAGWGNEQFF	TRBV5-1	few	TRBJ2-1	15	TRBD2
TGTGCCAGCAGTTTATCGACAGGGGCCTACTATGGCTACACCTTC	CASSLSTGAYYGYTF	TRBV27	-	TRBJ1-2	15	TRBD1
TGTGCCAGCGGAGTCCGGCCCAAAGAGACCCAGTACTTC	CASGVRPKETQYF	TRBV6-4	-	TRBJ2-5	13	-
TGTGCCAGCTCACCAAGGGATCGGAATGAGCAGTTCTTC	CASSPRDRNEQFF	TRBV18	-	TRBJ2-1	13	-
TGCGCCAGCAGCGTGGGTAACCTGGGACCCTACGAGCAGTACTTC	CASSVGNLGPYEQYF	TRBV5-1	-	TRBJ2-7	15	-
TGTGCCAGCAATGGTCCCTACAATGAGCAGTTCTTC	CASNGPYNEQFF	TRBV5-4	few	TRBJ2-1	12	-
TGTGCCAGCAGCAACACAGGGTCGACAGATACGCAGTATTTT	CASSNTGSTDTQYF	TRBV5-5	-	TRBJ2-3	14	-
TGCAACGTAGACGGGGGAAATGAACAGTTCTTC	CNVDGGNEQFF	TRBV29-1	-	TRBJ2-1	11	-
TGTGCCAGCAGGCGACCGGGACTAGCGCGCCCAAGCACAGATACGCAGTATTTT	CASRRPGLARPSTDTQYF	TRBV11-2	-	TRBJ2-3	18	TRBD2
TGTGCCAGCAGCCCTCGCCCAGAGGGGGGTGGCTACACCTTC	CASSPRPEGGGYTF	TRBV9	-	TRBJ1-2	14	-
TGCGCCAGCAGCCAAGATACGCTAGCAGGATACAATGAGCAGTACTTC	CASSQDTLAGYNEQYF	TRBV4-3	-	TRBJ2-4	16	-
TGTGCCAGCAGACCAGCGGGCAGCTCCTACAATGAGCAGTTCTTC	CASRPAGSSYNEQFF	TRBV27	few	TRBJ2-1	15	-
TGTGCCAGCAGCTTAGGTTCAGCGGGGGATCGCACAGATACGCAGTATTTT	CASSLGSAGDRTDTQYF	TRBV7-9	-	TRBJ2-3	17	TRBD2
TGCAGCGTGACATTAGGTCACGTCCGGTACAATGAGCAGTTCTTC	CSVTLGHVRYNEQFF	TRBV29-1	-	TRBJ2-1	15	-
TGCAGTGTGGAGGGGGACTCCTACAATGAGCAGTTCTTC	CSVEGDSYNEQFF	TRBV20-1	-	TRBJ2-1	13	-
TGCGCCAGCAGTAAGGGGACAGGGAGCAACGAGCAGTACTTC	CASSKGTGSNEQYF	TRBV5-1	-	TRBJ2-7	14	TRBD1
TGTGCCAGCAGTCGAACGGGACTAGCGATTACAGATGCGCAGTATTTT	CASSRTGLAITDAQYF	TRBV12-3/TRBV12-4	-	TRBJ2-3	16	TRBD2
TGCGCCAGCAGCCAAGGGGGAGGGGGAAGTGAAAAACTGTTTTTT	CASSQGGGGSEKLFF	TRBV4-1	-	TRBJ1-4	15	-
TGCGCCAGCAGCCAATCTGCAAGCGGGGGGGTGACTAATGAGCAGTTCTTC	CASSQSASGGVTNEQFF	TRBV4-1	few	TRBJ2-1	17	TRBD2
TGCGCCTGCCGTCCCCTAGCCGACACCGGGGAGCTGTTTTTT	CACRPLADTGELFF	TRBV10-1	once	TRBJ2-2	14	-
TGTGCCAGCAGCCCTATAATTACTAGCGGGAGTGTCCCAGATACGCAGTATTTT	CASSPIITSGSVPDTQYF	TRBV7-9	-	TRBJ2-3	18	TRBD2
TGCGCCAGCAGCCAAGTCAGCGGGGGCCATGAGCAGTTCTTC	CASSQVSGGHEQFF	TRBV4-1	-	TRBJ2-1	14	TRBD2
TGTGCCAGCAGTAGGTCGACAAATGAGCAGTTCTTC	CASSRSTNEQFF	TRBV6-2/TRBV6-3	-	TRBJ2-1	12	-
TGTGCCATCAGTGAGTTGCAGGGTAGCAATCAGCCCCAGCATTTT	CAISELQGSNQPQHF	TRBV10-3	few	TRBJ1-5	15	-
TGTGTCAGCAGTTACATCTACCGCGAGCAGTACTTC	CVSSYIYREQYF	TRBV6-2/TRBV6-3	-	TRBJ2-7	12	-
TGTGCCAGCAGCTTATGGAGCGGGGAGAAAAACATTCAGTACTTC	CASSLWSGEKNIQYF	TRBV7-2	once	TRBJ2-4	15	TRBD2
TGCGCCAGCAGCCTTGGGCCTAATTCACCCCTCCACTTT	CASSLGPNSPLHF	TRBV4-3	many	TRBJ1-6	13	-
TGTGCCAGCAGCCAAGATAGGGGAATAACCGATGAGCAGTTCTTC	CASSQDRGITDEQFF	TRBV4-2	few	TRBJ2-1	15	-
TGTGCCAGCAGCCGGACTGCTTCCAATGAGCAGTTCTTC	CASSRTASNEQFF	TRBV11-2	-	TRBJ2-1	13	-
TGCGCCAGCAGGCTTCTGCAGGTTGGAATGAATACGCAGTATTTT	CASRLLQVGMNTQYF	TRBV5-1	-	TRBJ2-3	15	-